A single sample gave rise to the 17 T cell receptor beta chains below, sequenced in a study of response to subunit inactivated influenza vaccine (dated by TCRdb to 2017 to 2018). Libraries were constructed by RT-PCR. For sequencing, an Illumina HiSeq 2500 was employed. The public sequencing data were trimmed at Q25 with fastp and processed into clonotypes with MiXCR by TCRdb, which kept only in-frame beta chains. Merged by CDR3 protein, the rows form single entries marked with the most common genes and DNA. The sample table contains roughly 670,000 distinct CDR3 sequences; only one count was recorded for approximately 14% of them. The ten largest clones capture roughly 7.2% of the sample. This specimen consisted of PBMCs from blood, obtained around two weeks before vaccination. These receptors originate from a man aged 50 or older who received an inactivated influenza vaccine. Donor details come from another sample of the same person, matched by shared clones.

In its sample, this clonotype was seen a few times. The chain recombines TRBV20-1 with TRBJ2-1; perhaps TRBD1 as D (5 bases). V lost 0 bases to trimming and J lost 13 bases, with 10 bases between them. The CDR3 is made up of 11 amino acids. Germline V gene lookup returns CDR1 DFQATT and CDR2 SNEGSKA (reference sequence). As DNA, the CDR3 is TGCAGTGCTAGAGATACAGGAATACAGTTCTTC. Translation gives CSARDTGIQFF.

This clonotype was recorded a few times. This rearrangement joins TRBV3-1 to TRBJ1-1; maybe TRBD1 (5 bases). Trimming took 0 bases from V and 5 from J, leaving 28 bases between them. The V gene's germline CDR1 is LGHDT and CDR2 YNNKEL (reference sequence). This CDR3 has 20 amino acids. The CDR3 loop is CASSQDLWSGVGAPRTEAFF. The DNA of the CDR3 is TGTGCCAGCAGCCAAGATCTCTGGTCGGGGGTAGGGGCCCCGAGGACTGAAGCTTTCTTT.

This chain links TRBV30 with TRBJ1-6; D perhaps matches TRBD1 (5 bases). There are 14 residues in the CDR3. The germline V gene encodes CDR1 GTSNPN and CDR2 SVGIG (reference sequence). The V end lost 1 base, the J end lost 10 bases, and 14 bases lay between the germline ends. CDR3 nucleotide sequence: TGTGCCTGGAGTGAAGGTCCAGGGAGGTCACCCCTCCACTTT. It is translated as CAWSEGPGRSPLHF.

This clonotype was counted only a few times. The chain is built from TRBV5-1 and TRBJ2-7; D uncertain. CDR3 length: 14 amino acids. The ends were cut back, 6 bases at V and 3 bases at J, with 16 bases in the middle. Germline V gives CDR1 SGHRS, CDR2 YFSETQ. In DNA, the CDR3 is TGCGCCAGCACCGAGTTGGCGGAGAGCTACGAGCAGTACTTC. Translation: CASTELAESYEQYF.

The chain recombines TRBV4-2 with TRBJ2-7; 9 nucleotides match TRBD2. The CDR3 contains 16 residues. In germline, CDR1 is LGHNA, CDR2 YNFKEQ. V dropped 3 bases and J dropped 3; count of bases not matched to a gene: 9. The CDR3 sequence is CASSHKRGLAYYEQYF. As DNA, the CDR3 is TGTGCCAGCAGCCACAAACGGGGACTAGCCTACTACGAGCAGTACTTC.

This clonotype has a handful of counts. The chain employs TRBV15 and TRBJ2-1, with D perhaps matching TRBD1 (7 bases). The V end lost 3 bases, the J end lost 5 bases, and 20 bases lay between the germline ends. The CDR3 contains 17 residues. The germline CDR1 and CDR2 sequences are LNHNV and YYDKDF (reference sequence). CDR3: CATSRQGGVRGHNEQFF. DNA for the CDR3: TGTGCCACCAGCAGGCAGGGGGGAGTCCGTGGCCACAATGAGCAGTTCTTC.

This clonotype showed up just a few times. The genes are TRBV4-2 and TRBJ2-6, with TRBD1 matching 10 bases. J was trimmed by 3 bases and V by 0 bases; bases with no gene match: 5. The CDR3 loop spans 18 amino acids. CDR1 and CDR2 from the germline V gene are LGHNA and YNFKEQ. In DNA, the CDR3 is TGTGCCAGCAGCCAAGATGCTAGGACAGGGGGTGGGGCCAACGTCCTGACTTTC. The encoded protein is CASSQDARTGGGANVLTF.

The chain uses TRBV6-5 and TRBJ2-3; D perhaps matches TRBD1 (5 bases). Trimming took off 2 bases at V and 6 bases at J, with 18 bases between the two ends. CDR1 is MNHEY, CDR2 SVGAGI, per germline. This CDR3 has 16 amino acids. CDR3: CASSYRVPRTRDTQYF. Here the CDR3 DNA reads TGTGCCAGCAGTTACCGGGTCCCCCGGACAAGGGATACGCAGTATTTT.

The gene calls are TRBV20-1 and TRBJ2-3; D not resolved. The germline CDR1 and CDR2 sequences are DFQATT and SNEGSKA (reference sequence). Trimming took 3 bases from V and 2 from J, leaving 6 bases between them. The CDR3 contains 12 residues. The CDR3 sequence: CSASGYTDTQYF. Here the CDR3 DNA reads TGCAGTGCTAGCGGCTACACAGATACGCAGTATTTT.

The rearrangement links TRBV12-3 or TRBV12-4 to TRBJ2-3; a weak D match, TRBD2 (7 bases). Trimming removed 0 bases from V and 4 bases from J, with 11 bases in between. The CDR3 length is 15 residues. The CDR3 sequence is CASSLAGGLSDTQYF. The CDR3, as DNA: TGTGCCAGCAGTTTAGCGGGGGGGCTGTCAGATACGCAGTATTTT.

This clonotype was recorded at least ten times. The chain is built from TRBV6-2 or TRBV6-3 and TRBJ2-1; a weak D match, TRBD1 (5 bases). There are 14 residues in the CDR3. Trimming removed 6 bases from V and 4 bases from J, with 13 bases in between. Germline lookup yields CDR1 MNHEY and CDR2 SVGEGT. The CDR3 DNA is TGTGCCAGCAGCAGACCTCAGGGTTACAATGAGCAGTTCTTC. It translates to CASSRPQGYNEQFF.

This clonotype has only a few counts. V is TRBV20-1 and J is TRBJ1-2; 10 bases match TRBD1. Trimming removed 0 bases from V and 8 bases from J; junction bases left unmatched: 15. Germline V gene lookup returns CDR1 DFQATT and CDR2 SNEGSKA (reference sequence). There are 17 residues in the CDR3. The DNA of the CDR3 is TGCAGTGCTAGAGATCAGGGACAGGGGACAGGAACTAGGGGCTACACCTTC. Its translation is CSARDQGQGTGTRGYTF.

The chain combines TRBV11-1 with TRBJ2-3, with 8 bases lining up with TRBD2. Trimming removed 1 base from V and 2 bases from J; junction bases left unmatched: 8. The V gene's germline CDR1 is SGHAT and CDR2 FQDESV (reference sequence). This CDR3 region has 17 residues. CDR3 nucleotide sequence: TGTGCCAGCAGCTTAGAAGGACTAGCCTGGGCCACAGATACGCAGTATTTT. This encodes CASSLEGLAWATDTQYF.

This clonotype came up a few times. J is TRBJ1-2 and V is TRBV7-8; no definite D call. CDR1 is SGHVS and CDR2 is FQNEAQ in the germline V gene. The V gene lost 1 base and the J gene lost 0 bases, with 9 bases spanning the gap. CDR3 size: 15 residues. The CDR3 region has the DNA TGTGCCAGCAGCTTAGGCCAGTCAGCTAACTATGGCTACACCTTC. This encodes CASSLGQSANYGYTF.

This clonotype has at least ten counts. The chain recombines TRBV29-1 with TRBJ2-1, with 7 positions matching TRBD2. CDR3 length equals 14 residues. V shed 3 bases and J 8 bases; nucleotides not matched to a gene: 10. From germline, CDR1 is SQVTM and CDR2 ANQGSEA. The CDR3 sequence: CSVEWRERVDEQFF. CDR3 in DNA: TGCAGCGTTGAGTGGCGGGAGCGGGTGGATGAGCAGTTCTTC.

The J gene is TRBJ1-5, the V gene TRBV19; D might be TRBD1 (6 bases). The germline V gene encodes CDR1 LNHDA and CDR2 SQIVND (reference sequence). V was shortened by 6 bases and J by 5 bases, with 11 bases between the two germline ends. The CDR3 is made up of 13 amino acids. This chain's CDR3 is CASRDRNDQPQHF. DNA of the CDR3: TGTGCCAGTAGGGACAGAAACGATCAGCCCCAGCATTTT.

This clonotype was observed many times. V is TRBV3-1 and J is TRBJ2-1; unclear D gene. The CDR3 loop spans 12 amino acids. V was clipped by 4 bases and J by 7 bases, with 8 bases between them. Looked up from germline, CDR1 is LGHDT and CDR2 is YNNKEL (reference sequence). DNA for the CDR3: TGTGCCAGCAGCCTCTCCTGGAATGAGCAGTTCTTC. This codes for CASSLSWNEQFF.